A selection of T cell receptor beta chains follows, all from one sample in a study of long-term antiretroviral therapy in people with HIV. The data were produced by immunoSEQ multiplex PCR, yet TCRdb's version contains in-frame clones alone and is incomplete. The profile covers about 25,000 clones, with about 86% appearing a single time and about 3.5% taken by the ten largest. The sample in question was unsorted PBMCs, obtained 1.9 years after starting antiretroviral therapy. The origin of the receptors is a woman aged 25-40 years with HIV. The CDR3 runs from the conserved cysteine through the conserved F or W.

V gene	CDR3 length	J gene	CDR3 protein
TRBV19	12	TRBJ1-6	CASTGLDSPLHF
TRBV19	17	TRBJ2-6	CASTPTGIVSGANVLTF
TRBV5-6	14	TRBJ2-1	CASILGSSYNEQFF
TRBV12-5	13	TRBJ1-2	CASGSRTAYGYTF
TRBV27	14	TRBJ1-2	CASSVQGANYGYTF
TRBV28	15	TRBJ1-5	CASSNPQGNNQPQHF
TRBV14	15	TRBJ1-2	CASSPWDGPNYGYTF
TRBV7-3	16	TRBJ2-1	CASSLVRRDRRGEQFF
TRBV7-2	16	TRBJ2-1	CASSPRTSGGYNEQFF
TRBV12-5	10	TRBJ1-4	CASGGEKLFF
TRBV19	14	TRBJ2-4	CASSPGIGGNIQYF
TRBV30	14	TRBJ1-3	CAWSGEFSGNTIYF
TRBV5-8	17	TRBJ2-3	CASSLGGTSGPTDTQYF
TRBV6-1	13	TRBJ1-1	CASSEYGDTEAFF
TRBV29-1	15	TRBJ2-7	CSVDYWTANSYEQYF
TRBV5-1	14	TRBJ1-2	CASSLLQGLTGYTF
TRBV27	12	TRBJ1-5	CATMTRNQPQHF
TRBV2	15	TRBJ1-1	CASSTRRGPGTEAFF
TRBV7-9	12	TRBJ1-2	CASSQDRNGYTF
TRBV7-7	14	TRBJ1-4	CASSPGTGGEKLFF
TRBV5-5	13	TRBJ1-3	CASSFLTGNTIYF
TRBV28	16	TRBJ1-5	CASSRDSFLSNQPQHF
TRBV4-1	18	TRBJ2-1	CASSQARLGDRKNNEQFF
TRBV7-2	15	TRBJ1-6	CASSLAGQDNSPLHF
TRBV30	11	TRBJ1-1	CAWNGLTEAFF
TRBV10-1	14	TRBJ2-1	CASSESGFDNEQFF
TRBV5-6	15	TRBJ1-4	CASSLETGGREKLFF
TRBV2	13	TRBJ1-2	CLKGKGTPYGYTF
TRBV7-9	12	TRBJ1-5	CASSLAGQPQHF
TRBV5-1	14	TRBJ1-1	CASSLEGMVTEAFF
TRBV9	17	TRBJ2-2	CASSATRDTQNTGELFF
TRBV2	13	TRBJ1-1	CASSGTANTEAFF
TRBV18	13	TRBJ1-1	CASSHREDTEAFF
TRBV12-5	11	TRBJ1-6	CASGRNSPLHF
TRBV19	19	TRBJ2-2	CASSTELLAAMSNTGELFF
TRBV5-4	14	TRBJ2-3	CASSSGTGTDTQYF
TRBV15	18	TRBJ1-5	CATSSPTLQGLGNQPQHF
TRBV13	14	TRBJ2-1	CASSLGQGVHEQFF
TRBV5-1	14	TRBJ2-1	CASSLDGSNNEQFF